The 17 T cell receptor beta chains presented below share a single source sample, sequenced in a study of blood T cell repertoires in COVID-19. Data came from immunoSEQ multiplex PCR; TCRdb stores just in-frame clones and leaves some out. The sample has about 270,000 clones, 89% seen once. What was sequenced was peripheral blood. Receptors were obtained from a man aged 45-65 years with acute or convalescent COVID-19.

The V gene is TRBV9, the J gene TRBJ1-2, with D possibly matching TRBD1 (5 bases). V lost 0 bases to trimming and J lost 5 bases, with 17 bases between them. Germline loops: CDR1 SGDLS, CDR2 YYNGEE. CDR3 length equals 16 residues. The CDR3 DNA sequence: TGTGCCAGCAGCGTAGATGGGGCAGATTTTGTGTATGGCTACACCTTC. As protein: CASSVDGADFVYGYTF.

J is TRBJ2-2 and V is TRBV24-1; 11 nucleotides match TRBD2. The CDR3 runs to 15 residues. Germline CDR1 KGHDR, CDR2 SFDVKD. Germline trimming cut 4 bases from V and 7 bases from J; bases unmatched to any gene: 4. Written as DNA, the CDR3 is TGTGCCACCAGTGACCGGACTAGCGGGTTCGGGGAGCTGTTTTTT. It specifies CATSDRTSGFGELFF.

CDR3 sequence: CASSWTGPGNTIYF. DNA of the CDR3: TGTGCCAGCAGTTGGACAGGGCCTGGAAACACCATATATTTT. The J gene is TRBJ1-3, the V gene TRBV6-5; 8 bases are a match to TRBD1. This CDR3 is 14 amino acids long. V trimming: 4 bases; J trimming: 2 bases; junction bases outside the gene matches: 1. The germline CDR1 and CDR2 sequences are MNHEY and SVGAGI.

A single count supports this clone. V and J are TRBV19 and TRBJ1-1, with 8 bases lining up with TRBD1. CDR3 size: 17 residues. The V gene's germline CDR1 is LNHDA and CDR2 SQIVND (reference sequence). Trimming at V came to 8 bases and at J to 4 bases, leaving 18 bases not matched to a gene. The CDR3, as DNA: TGTGCCAGTGGACTCTCGCTAACCTCCGGGACAGGCACTGAAGCTTTCTTT. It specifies CASGLSLTSGTGTEAFF.

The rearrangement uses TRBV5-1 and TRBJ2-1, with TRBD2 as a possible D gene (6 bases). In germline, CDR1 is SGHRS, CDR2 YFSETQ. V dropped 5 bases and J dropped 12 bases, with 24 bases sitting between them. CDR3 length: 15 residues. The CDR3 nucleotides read TGCGCCAGCAGTGGTATGGCGGCGGGGATTGAGGGGCAGTTCTTC. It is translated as CASSGMAAGIEGQFF.

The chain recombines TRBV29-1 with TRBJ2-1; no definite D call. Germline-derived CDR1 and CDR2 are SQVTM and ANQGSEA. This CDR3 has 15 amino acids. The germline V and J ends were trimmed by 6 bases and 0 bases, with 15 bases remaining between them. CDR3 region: CSVVGSPSSYNEQFF. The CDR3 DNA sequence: TGCAGCGTCGTAGGTTCCCCTAGCTCCTACAATGAGCAGTTCTTC.

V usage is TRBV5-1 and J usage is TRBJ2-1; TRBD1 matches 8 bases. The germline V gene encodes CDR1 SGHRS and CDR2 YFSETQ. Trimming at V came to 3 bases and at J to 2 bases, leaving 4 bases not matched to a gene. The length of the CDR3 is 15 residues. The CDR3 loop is CASSSQTGAYNEQFF. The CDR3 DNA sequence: TGCGCCAGCAGCTCTCAGACAGGGGCCTACAATGAGCAGTTCTTC.

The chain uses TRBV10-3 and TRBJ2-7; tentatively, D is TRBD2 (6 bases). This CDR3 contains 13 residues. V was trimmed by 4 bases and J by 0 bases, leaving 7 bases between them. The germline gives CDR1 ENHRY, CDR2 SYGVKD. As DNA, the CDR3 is TGTGCCATCAGTGGCGGGGTCTCCTACGAGCAGTACTTC. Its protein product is CAISGGVSYEQYF.

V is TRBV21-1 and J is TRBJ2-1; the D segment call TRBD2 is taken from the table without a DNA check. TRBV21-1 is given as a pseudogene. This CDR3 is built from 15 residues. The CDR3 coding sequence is TGTGCCAGCAGCCTTAAGGGTAGCGGATACAATGAGCAGTTCTTC. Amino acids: CASSLKGSGYNEQFF.

CDR3 bases: TGCGCCAGCAGCCGTGGGGGGGAGACCCAGTACTTC. This translates into CASSRGGETQYF. The chain couples TRBV4-1 to TRBJ2-5; weak D call: TRBD2 (6 bases). Trimming took 4 bases from V and 5 from J, leaving 8 bases between them. This CDR3 spans 12 amino acids. Germline values: CDR1 MGHRA, CDR2 YSYEKL.

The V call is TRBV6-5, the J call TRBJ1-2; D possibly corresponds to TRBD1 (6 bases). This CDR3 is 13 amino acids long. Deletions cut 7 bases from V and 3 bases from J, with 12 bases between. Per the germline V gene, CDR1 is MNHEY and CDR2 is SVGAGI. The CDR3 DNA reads TGTGCCAGCAAACTACAGGGCCACTATGGCTACACCTTC. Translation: CASKLQGHYGYTF.

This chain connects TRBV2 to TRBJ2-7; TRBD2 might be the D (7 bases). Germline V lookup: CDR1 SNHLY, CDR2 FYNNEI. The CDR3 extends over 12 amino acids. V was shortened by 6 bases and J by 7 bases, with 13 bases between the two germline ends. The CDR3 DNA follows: TGTGCCAGCAGCGGCAGGGGAGGGGAGCAGTACTTC. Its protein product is CASSGRGGEQYF. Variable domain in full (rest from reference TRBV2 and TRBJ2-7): EPEVTQTPSHQVTQMGQEVILRCVPISNHLYFYWYRQILGQKVEFLVSFYNNEISEKSEIFDDQFSVERPDGSNFTLKIRSTKLEDSAMYFCASSGRGGEQYFGPGTRLTVT.

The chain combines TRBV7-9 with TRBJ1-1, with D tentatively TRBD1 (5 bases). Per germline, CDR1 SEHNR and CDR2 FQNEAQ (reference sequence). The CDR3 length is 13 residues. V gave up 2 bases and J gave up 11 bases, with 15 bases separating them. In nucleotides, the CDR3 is TGTGCCAGCAGCTTATCGGCCAGGGAAGGGGCTTTCTTT. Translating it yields CASSLSAREGAFF.

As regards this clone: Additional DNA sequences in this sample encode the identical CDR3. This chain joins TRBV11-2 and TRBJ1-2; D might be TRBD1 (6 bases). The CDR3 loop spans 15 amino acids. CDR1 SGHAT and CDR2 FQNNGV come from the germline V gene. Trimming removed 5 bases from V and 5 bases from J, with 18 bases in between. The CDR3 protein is CASSPSAGAGYGYTF. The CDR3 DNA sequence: TGTGCCAGCAGCCCCTCAGCGGGGGCGGGGTATGGCTACACCTTC. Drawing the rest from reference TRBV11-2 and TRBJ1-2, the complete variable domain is EAGVAQSPRYKIIEKRQSVAFWCNPISGHATLYWYQQILGQGPKLLIQFQNNGVVDDSQLPKDRFSAERLKGVDSTLKIQPAKLEDSAVYLCASSPSAGAGYGYTFGSGTRLTVV.

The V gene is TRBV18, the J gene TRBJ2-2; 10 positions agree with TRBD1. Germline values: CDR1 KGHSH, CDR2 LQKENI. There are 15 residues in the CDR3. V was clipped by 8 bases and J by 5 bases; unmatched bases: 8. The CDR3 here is CASLSTGQGTGELFF. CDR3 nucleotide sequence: TGTGCCAGCCTATCTACGGGACAGGGGACCGGGGAGCTGTTTTTT.

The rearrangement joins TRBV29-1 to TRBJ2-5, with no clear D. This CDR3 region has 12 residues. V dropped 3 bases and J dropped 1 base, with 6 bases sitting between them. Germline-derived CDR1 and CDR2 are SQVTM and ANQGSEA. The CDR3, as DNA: TGCAGCGTTGAGCCGGTCCAAGAGACCCAGTACTTC. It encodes CSVEPVQETQYF. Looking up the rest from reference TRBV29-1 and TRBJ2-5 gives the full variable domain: SAVISQKPSRDICQRGTSLTIQCQVDSQVTMMFWYRQQPGQSLTLIATANQGSEATYESGFVIDKFPISRPNLTFSTLTVSNMSPEDSSIYLCSVEPVQETQYFGPGTRLLVL.

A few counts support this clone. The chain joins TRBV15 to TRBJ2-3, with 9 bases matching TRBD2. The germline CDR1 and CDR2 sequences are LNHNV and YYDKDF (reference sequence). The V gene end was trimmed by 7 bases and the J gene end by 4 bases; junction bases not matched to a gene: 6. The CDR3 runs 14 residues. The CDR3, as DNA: TGTGCCACCAAAGGCGGGGGGGCCTCAGATACGCAGTATTTT. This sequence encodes CATKGGGASDTQYF.